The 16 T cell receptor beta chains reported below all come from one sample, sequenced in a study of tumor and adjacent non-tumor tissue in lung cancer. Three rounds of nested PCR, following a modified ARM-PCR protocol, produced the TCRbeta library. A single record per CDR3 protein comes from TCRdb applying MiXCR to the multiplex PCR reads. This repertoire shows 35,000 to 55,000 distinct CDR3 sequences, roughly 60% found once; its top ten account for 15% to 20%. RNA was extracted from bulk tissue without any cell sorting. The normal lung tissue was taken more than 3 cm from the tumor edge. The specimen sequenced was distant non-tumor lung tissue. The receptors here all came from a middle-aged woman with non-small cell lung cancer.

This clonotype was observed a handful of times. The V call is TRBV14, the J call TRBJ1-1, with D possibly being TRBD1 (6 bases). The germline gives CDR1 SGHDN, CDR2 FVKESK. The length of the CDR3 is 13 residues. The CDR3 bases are TGTACCAACCCGGGACATTTGAACACTGAAGCTTTCTTT. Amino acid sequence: CTNPGHLNTEAFF.

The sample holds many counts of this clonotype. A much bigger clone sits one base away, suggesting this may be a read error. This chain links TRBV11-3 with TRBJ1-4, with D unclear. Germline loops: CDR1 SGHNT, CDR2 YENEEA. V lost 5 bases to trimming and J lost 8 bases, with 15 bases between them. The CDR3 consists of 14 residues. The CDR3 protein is CASSQEGAWEKLFF. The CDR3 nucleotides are TGTGCCAGCAGCCAGGAGGGCGCATGGGAAAAACTGTTTTTT.

CDR3 loop: CAWSLQPLQGKTYEQYF. The CDR3 DNA follows: TGTGCCTGGAGCCTCCAGCCTTTACAGGGGAAGACCTACGAGCAGTACTTC. This sequence joins TRBV30 and TRBJ2-7, with 7 bases identical to TRBD1. Germline CDR1 is GTSNPN and CDR2 is SVGIG (reference sequence). The J segment lost 2 bases and the V segment lost 3 bases, leaving 16 bases of the junction unmatched. The CDR3 totals 17 residues.

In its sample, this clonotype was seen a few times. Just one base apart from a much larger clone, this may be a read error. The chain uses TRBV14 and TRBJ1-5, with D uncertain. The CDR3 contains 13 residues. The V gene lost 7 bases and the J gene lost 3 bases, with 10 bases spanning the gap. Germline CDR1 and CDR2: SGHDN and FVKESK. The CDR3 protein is CASNQTLNQPQHF. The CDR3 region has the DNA TGTGCCAGCAACCAGACCCTCAATCAGCCCCAGCATTTT.

The CDR3 DNA sequence: TGTGCCAGCACCTTTCGTGATTGGCCACACGGAGAGACCTTC. The encoded protein is CASTFRDWPHGETF. The rearrangement uses TRBV5-4 and TRBJ1-2; D gene uncertain. V gave up 6 bases and J gave up 14 bases, with 26 bases separating them. Per the germline V gene, CDR1 is SGHNT and CDR2 is YYREEE (reference sequence). The CDR3 length is 14 residues.

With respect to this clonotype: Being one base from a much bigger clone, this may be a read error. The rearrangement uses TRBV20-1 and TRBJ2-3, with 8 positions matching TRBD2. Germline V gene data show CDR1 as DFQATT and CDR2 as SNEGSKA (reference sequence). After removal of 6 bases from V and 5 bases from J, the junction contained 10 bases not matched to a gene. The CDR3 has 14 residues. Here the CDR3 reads CSALELAVIDTQYF. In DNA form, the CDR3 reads TGCAGTGCCCTCGAACTAGCGGTCATAGATACGCAGTATTTT.

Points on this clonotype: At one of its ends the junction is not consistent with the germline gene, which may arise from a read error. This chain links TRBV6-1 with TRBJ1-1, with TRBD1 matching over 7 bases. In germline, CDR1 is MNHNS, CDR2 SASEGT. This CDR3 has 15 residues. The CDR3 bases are TGTGCCAGCAGTCTCCGAACAGGGGAGGCCCCTGAAACTTTCTTC. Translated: CASSLRTGEAPETFF.

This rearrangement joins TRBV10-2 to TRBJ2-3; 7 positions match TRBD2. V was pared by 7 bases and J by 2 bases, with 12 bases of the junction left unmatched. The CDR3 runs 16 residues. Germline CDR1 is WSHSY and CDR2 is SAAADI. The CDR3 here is CASTLTPSGHTDTQYF. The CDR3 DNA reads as TGCGCCAGCACATTGACACCTAGCGGCCACACAGATACGCAGTATTTT.

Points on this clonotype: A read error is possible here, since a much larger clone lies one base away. DNA of the CDR3: TGCACCAGCAGCCCCGGGGCCGCAGATACGCAGTATTTT. Translating it yields CTSSPGAADTQYF. The chain links TRBV5-1 to TRBJ2-3; possibly TRBD1 or TRBD2 for D (5 bases each). The CDR3 length is 13 residues. The germline gives CDR1 SGHRS, CDR2 YFSETQ.

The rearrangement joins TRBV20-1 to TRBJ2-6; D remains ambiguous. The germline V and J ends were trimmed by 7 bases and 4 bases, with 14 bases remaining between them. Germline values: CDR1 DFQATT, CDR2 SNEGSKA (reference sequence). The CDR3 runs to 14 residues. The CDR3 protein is CSGVHISGANVLTF. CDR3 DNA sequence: TGCAGTGGTGTACACATCTCAGGGGCCAACGTCCTGACTTTC.

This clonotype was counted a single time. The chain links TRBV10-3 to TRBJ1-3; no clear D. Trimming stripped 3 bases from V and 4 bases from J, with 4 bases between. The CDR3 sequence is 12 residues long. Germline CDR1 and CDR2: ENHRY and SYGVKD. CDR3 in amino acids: CAISDEGNTIYF. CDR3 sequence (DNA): TGTGCCATCAGTGACGAAGGAAACACCATATATTTT.

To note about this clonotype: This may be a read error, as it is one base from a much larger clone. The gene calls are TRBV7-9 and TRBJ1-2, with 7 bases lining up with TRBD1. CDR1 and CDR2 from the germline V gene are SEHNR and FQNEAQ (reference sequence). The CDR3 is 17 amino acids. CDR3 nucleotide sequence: TGTGCCAGCAGCTTACTACCGAACAGGGGAGTGAACTATGGCTACATCTTC. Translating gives CASSLLPNRGVNYGYIF.

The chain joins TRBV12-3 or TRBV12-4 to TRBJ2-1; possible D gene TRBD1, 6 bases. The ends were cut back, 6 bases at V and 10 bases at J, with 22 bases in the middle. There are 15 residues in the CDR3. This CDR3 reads CASSLTGAGDLEQFF. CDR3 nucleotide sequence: TGTGCCAGCAGCCTAACCGGGGCAGGGGATTTAGAGCAGTTCTTC.

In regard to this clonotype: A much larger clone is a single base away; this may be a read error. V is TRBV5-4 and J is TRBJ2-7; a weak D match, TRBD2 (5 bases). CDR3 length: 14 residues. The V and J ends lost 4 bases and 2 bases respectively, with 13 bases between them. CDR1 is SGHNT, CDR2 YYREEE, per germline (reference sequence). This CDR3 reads CASSTAGEAYEQYF. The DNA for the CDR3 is TGTGCCAGCAGCACCGCCGGGGAAGCCTACGAGCAGTACTTC.

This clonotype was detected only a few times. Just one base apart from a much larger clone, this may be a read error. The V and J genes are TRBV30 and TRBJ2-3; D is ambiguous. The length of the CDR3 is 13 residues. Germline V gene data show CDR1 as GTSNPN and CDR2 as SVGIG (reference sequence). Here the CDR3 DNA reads TGTGACTGGAGTGATAGTTGGGCAGATACGCAGTATTTT. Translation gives CDWSDSWADTQYF.

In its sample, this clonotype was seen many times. In DNA, the CDR3 is TGTGCCAGCAGTGGACTAAAAAGGGACAATGAGCAGTTCTTC. It specifies CASSGLKRDNEQFF. The chain is built from TRBV12-3 or TRBV12-4 and TRBJ2-1; TRBD2 might be the D (6 bases). V lost 5 bases and J 5 bases, leaving 13 bases between the germline ends. The CDR3 sequence is 14 residues long.